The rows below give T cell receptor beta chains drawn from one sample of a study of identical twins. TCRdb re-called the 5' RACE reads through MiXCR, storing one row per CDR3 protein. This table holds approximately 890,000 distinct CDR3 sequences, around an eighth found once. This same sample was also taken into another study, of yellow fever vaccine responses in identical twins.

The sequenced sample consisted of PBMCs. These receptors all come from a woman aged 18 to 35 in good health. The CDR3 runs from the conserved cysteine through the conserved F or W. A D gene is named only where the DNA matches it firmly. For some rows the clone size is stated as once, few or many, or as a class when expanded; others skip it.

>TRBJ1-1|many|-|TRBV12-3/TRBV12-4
TGTGCCAGCAGCACCCAGGCCGTTGAAGCTTTCTTT
CASSTQAVEAFF
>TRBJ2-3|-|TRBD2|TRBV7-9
TGTGCCAGCAGCTCCATGCGGACTAGCGGGAGAAATACGCAGTATTTT
CASSSMRTSGRNTQYF
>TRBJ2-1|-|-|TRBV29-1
TGCAGCGTTGAAGTAACGGGAACTGGCCCATATGAGCAGTTCTTC
CSVEVTGTGPYEQFF
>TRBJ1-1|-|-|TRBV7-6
TGTGCCAGCAGCAACGACCCGAACACTGAAGCTTTCTTT
CASSNDPNTEAFF
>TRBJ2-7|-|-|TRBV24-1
TGTGCCACCAGTGGGGGCATTAGCTACGAGCAGTACTTC
CATSGGISYEQYF
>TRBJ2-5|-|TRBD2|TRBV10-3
TGTGCCGTCCGGGGAGCGGGGGGTCAAGAGACCCAGTACTTC
CAVRGAGGQETQYF
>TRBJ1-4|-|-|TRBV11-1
TGTGCCAGCAGCTTATGGTTGGGCGTCGTGAGGGGTAATGAAAAACTGTTTTTT
CASSLWLGVVRGNEKLFF
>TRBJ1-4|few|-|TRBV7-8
TGTGCCAGCAGCATATATGACAGCGCCTCTAATGAAAAACTGTTTTTT
CASSIYDSASNEKLFF
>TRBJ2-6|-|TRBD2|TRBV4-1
TGCGCCAGCAGCCAAGGCGGGGGGTCTGGGGCCAACGTCCTGACTTTC
CASSQGGGSGANVLTF
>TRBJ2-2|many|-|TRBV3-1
TGTGCCAGCAGCCCCAGCCGCTGGGGCAGGGGCGGGGAGCTGTTTTTT
CASSPSRWGRGGELFF
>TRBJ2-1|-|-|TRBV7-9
TGTGCCAGCAGCTTACTTAGCGTGAATGAGCAGTTCTTC
CASSLLSVNEQFF
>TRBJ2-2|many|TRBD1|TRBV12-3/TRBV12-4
TGTGCCAGCAGTCGAGACAGGGACACCGGGGAGCTGTTTTTT
CASSRDRDTGELFF
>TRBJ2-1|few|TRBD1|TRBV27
TGTGCCAGCAGTTTCCTTCCCCCCGGGACAGGGACCCCTCTTTCCTCCTACAATGAGCAGTTCTTC
CASSFLPPGTGTPLSSYNEQFF
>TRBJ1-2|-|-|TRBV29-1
TGCAGCGTTGGACATAGGGGGAGTGGCTGCACCTTC
CSVGHRGSGCTF
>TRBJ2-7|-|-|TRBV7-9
TGTGCCAGCAGCTTAGATGATGTACGAACCTACGAGCAGTACTTC
CASSLDDVRTYEQYF
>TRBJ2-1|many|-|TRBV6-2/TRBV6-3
TGTGCCAGCAGTGGAACTACCAATGAGCAGTTCTTC
CASSGTTNEQFF
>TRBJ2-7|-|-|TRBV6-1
TGTGCCAGCAGCGAAGCAGCGGAAACCTACGAGCAGTACTTC
CASSEAAETYEQYF
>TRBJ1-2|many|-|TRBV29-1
TGCAGCGTTGTTGGTTCGGCAGACTATGGCTACACCTTC
CSVVGSADYGYTF
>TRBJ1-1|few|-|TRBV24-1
TGTGCCACCAGTGACCCTTATAACACTGAAGCTTTCTTT
CATSDPYNTEAFF
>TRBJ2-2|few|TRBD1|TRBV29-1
TGCAGCGCTGGGGGACAGGGGGCCGTGACCGGGGAGCTGTTTTTT
CSAGGQGAVTGELFF
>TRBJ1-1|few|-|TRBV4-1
TGCGCCAGCAGCTTAGGACCGAGTTCTACTGAAGCTTTCTTT
CASSLGPSSTEAFF
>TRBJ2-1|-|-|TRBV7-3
TGTGCCAGCAGCTTAATCGGCTCCAGCTCCTACAATGAGCAGTTCTTC
CASSLIGSSSYNEQFF
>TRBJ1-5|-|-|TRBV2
TGTGCCAGCAGTTCCCCCTTCGAGACGGGTGGGGGCAATCAGCCCCAGCATTTT
CASSSPFETGGGNQPQHF
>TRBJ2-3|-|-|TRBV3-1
TGTGCCAGCAGCCAAGAAGGTGTTGGGGGATACACAGATACGCAGTATTTT
CASSQEGVGGYTDTQYF
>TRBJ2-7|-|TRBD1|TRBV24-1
TGTGCCACCAGTGTTACCGGGACAGGGGGCGACGAGCAGTACTTC
CATSVTGTGGDEQYF
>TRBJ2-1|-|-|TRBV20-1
TGCAGTGCTAGGACCCTTATCTCCTACAATGAGCAGTTCTTC
CSARTLISYNEQFF
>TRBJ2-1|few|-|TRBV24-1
TGTGCCACCAGTGATTCGGGGAACAGACAATACAATGAGCAGTTCTTC
CATSDSGNRQYNEQFF
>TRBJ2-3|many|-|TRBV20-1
TGCAGTGCTAGATCTCCGGGAACCTCCTACCTCACAGATACGCAGTATTTT
CSARSPGTSYLTDTQYF
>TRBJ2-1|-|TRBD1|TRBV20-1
TGCAGTGCTAGAACCGGACAGGGAATGGGCAATGAGCAGTTCTTC
CSARTGQGMGNEQFF
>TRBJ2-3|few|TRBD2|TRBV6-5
TGTGCCAGCAGTTACTGGACTAGCGGGGGGGCTGGTGATACGCAGTATTTT
CASSYWTSGGAGDTQYF
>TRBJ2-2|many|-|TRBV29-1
TGCAGCGTTGATCGTGGGACGAACACCGGGGAGCTGTTTTTT
CSVDRGTNTGELFF
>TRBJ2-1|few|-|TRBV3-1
TGTGCCAGCAGCCAACCCGGAAATGAGCAGTTCTTC
CASSQPGNEQFF
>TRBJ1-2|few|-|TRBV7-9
TGTGCCAGCAGCCCCCTCGCCGAGACTAACTATGGCTACACCTTC
CASSPLAETNYGYTF
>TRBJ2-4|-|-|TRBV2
TGTGCCAGCATTAAGGGGTCTGGAAACATTCAGTACTTC
CASIKGSGNIQYF
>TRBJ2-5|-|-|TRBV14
TGTGCCAGCAGCCAAGATCTGGGGGTGTTCCAAGAGACCCAGTACTTC
CASSQDLGVFQETQYF
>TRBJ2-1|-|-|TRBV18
TGTGCCAGCTCACCTGACAGAATCAGTGAGCAGTTCTTC
CASSPDRISEQFF
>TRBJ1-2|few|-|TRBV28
TGTGCCAGCAGCGGGGCTCAATATGGCTACACCTTC
CASSGAQYGYTF
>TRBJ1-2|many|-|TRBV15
TGTGCCACCAGCCTTATAAAAGGGGATGGCTACACCTTC
CATSLIKGDGYTF
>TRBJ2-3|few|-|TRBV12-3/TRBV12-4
TGTGCCAGCAGTCCATTTGGGGGGCTTCTTGATACGCAGTATTTT
CASSPFGGLLDTQYF
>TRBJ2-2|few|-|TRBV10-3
TGTGCCATCAGCAAACGGGACACCGGGGAGCTGTTTTTT
CAISKRDTGELFF
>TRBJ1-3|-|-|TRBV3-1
TGTGCCAGCAGCCAAGGCCCCGGAAGGGGGAACACCATATATTTT
CASSQGPGRGNTIYF
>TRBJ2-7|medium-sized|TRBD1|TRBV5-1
TGCGCCAGCAGCTTTAGTGGGGACAGCAGCGGATACGAGCAGTACTTC
CASSFSGDSSGYEQYF
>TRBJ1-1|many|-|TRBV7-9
TGTGCCAGCAGCAAAACAGGGTACACTGAAGCTTTCTTT
CASSKTGYTEAFF
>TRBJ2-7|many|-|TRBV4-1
TGCGCCAGCAGCCAACCCCAGGGGCTCTACGAGCAGTACTTC
CASSQPQGLYEQYF
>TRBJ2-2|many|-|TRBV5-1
TGCGCCAGCCATGACGGGACTCCGAACACCGGGGAGCTGTTTTTT
CASHDGTPNTGELFF
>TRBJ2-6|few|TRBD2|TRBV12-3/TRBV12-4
TGTGCCAGCAGTTTACTAGCGGGAGTTTCTGGGGCCAACGTCCTGACTTTC
CASSLLAGVSGANVLTF
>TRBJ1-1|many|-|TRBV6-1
TGTGCCAGCAGTGAAGATCCGAACACTGAAGCTTTCTTT
CASSEDPNTEAFF
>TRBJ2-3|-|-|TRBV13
TGTGCCAGCACCGCCAAAAGCACAGATACGCAGTATTTT
CASTAKSTDTQYF